These 15 T cell receptor beta chains originate from one sample sequenced in a study of cytomegalovirus exposure and HLA in healthy donors. Primers included in the PCR were 60 Vbeta and 13 Jbeta primers. Assay used: immunoSEQ multiplex PCR; TCRdb lists only in-frame clones, some missing. In the table there are fewer than 250,000 clones, more than 70% of which are singletons. Material: PBMCs. These receptors originate from a human donor in good health.

The chain is built from TRBV2 and TRBJ2-7; weak D call: TRBD1 (5 bases). V was pared by 6 bases and J by 1 base, with 13 bases between. Germline V lookup: CDR1 SNHLY, CDR2 FYNNEI. The CDR3 covers 14 residues. CDR3 sequence (DNA): TGTGCCAGCAGGGTCAGGGTAGGGTCCTACGAGCAGTACTTC. Its protein product is CASRVRVGSYEQYF. The full variable domain, rest sourced from reference TRBV2 and TRBJ2-7, is EPEVTQTPSHQVTQMGQEVILRCVPISNHLYFYWYRQILGQKVEFLVSFYNNEISEKSEIFDDQFSVERPDGSNFTLKIRSTKLEDSAMYFCASRVRVGSYEQYFGPGTRLTVT.

The V gene is TRBV7-9, the J gene TRBJ2-5; perhaps TRBD1 as D (5 bases). Matching the DNA end better, TRBJ2-7 makes the J call doubtful. CDR1 is SEHNR, CDR2 FQNEAQ, per germline (reference sequence). The CDR3 covers 15 residues. As DNA, the CDR3 is TGTGCCAGCAGCTTAGCCGGGCAGGGAAGATACGAGCAGTACTTC. Amino acid sequence: CASSLAGQGRYEQYF.

The J gene is TRBJ2-1, the V gene TRBV19; TRBD2 is a possible D gene (5 bases). V was cut by 3 bases and J by 0 bases, with 9 bases left in between. CDR3 length: 15 residues. Germline CDR1 is LNHDA and CDR2 is SQIVND (reference sequence). The CDR3 loop is CASSMGLASYNEQFF. CDR3 in DNA: TGTGCCAGTAGTATGGGCCTAGCCTCCTACAATGAGCAGTTCTTC.

This clone appeared a single time. V is TRBV4-2 and J is TRBJ2-3; 8 bases line up with TRBD2. Per germline, CDR1 LGHNA and CDR2 YNFKEQ. The CDR3 has 13 amino acids. The V gene end was trimmed by 0 bases and the J gene end by 14 bases; junction bases not matched to a gene: 7. The chain's CDR3 is CASSQDRSGLAYF. CDR3 in DNA: TGTGCCAGCAGCCAAGATAGAAGTGGACTAGCGTATTTT.

The CDR3 loop is CASSLGGTINEKLFF. The CDR3, as DNA: TGTGCCAGCAGCTTAGGTGGGACAATTAATGAAAAACTGTTTTTT. The gene calls are TRBV11-2 and TRBJ1-4; a weak D match, TRBD1 (6 bases). The V gene lost 1 base and the J gene lost 4 bases, with 10 bases spanning the gap. This CDR3 has 15 amino acids. Germline V gene data show CDR1 as SGHAT and CDR2 as FQNNGV. Full variable domain (missing parts from reference TRBV11-2 and TRBJ1-4): EAGVAQSPRYKIIEKRQSVAFWCNPISGHATLYWYQQILGQGPKLLIQFQNNGVVDDSQLPKDRFSAERLKGVDSTLKIQPAKLEDSAVYLCASSLGGTINEKLFFGSGTQLSVL.

The V call is TRBV7-9, the J call TRBJ2-3; the match to TRBD2 covers 7 bases. The V segment lost 5 bases and the J segment 0 bases; nucleotides outside the gene matches: 5. Per the germline V gene, CDR1 is SEHNR and CDR2 is FQNEAQ (reference sequence). The CDR3 has 15 residues. The CDR3 sequence is CASSQLATSTDTQYF. The CDR3 nucleotides are TGTGCCAGCAGCCAACTAGCGACTAGCACAGATACGCAGTATTTT.

The J gene is TRBJ1-2, the V gene TRBV2, with a tentative D call TRBD1 (5 bases). This CDR3 region has 13 residues. Deletions cut 4 bases from V and 7 bases from J, with 13 bases between. Germline V gene lookup returns CDR1 SNHLY and CDR2 FYNNEI. CDR3 coding DNA: TGTGCCAGCAGTGTGTCACAGGAAGGTGGCTACACCTTC. Translating it yields CASSVSQEGGYTF.

The genes are TRBV5-6 and TRBJ2-3; 7 nucleotides agree with TRBD2. CDR3 size: 15 residues. Trimming at V came to 5 bases and at J to 0 bases, leaving 6 bases not matched to a gene. The germline gives CDR1 SGHDT, CDR2 YYEEEE. The CDR3 protein is CASRYGAGSTDTQYF. CDR3 sequence (DNA): TGTGCCAGCAGGTATGGAGCGGGGAGCACAGATACGCAGTATTTT.

The V call is TRBV28, the J call TRBJ2-3, with a possible D match to TRBD1 (5 bases). Germline lookup yields CDR1 MDHEN and CDR2 SYDVKM. V was shortened by 3 bases and J by 0 bases, with 10 bases between the two germline ends. This CDR3 contains 15 residues. This CDR3 is CASSFGAGSTDTQYF. For the CDR3, the DNA is TGTGCCAGCAGTTTTGGGGCCGGCAGCACAGATACGCAGTATTTT.

The rearrangement joins TRBV7-2 to TRBJ1-1, with D possibly being TRBD1 (5 bases). The CDR3 runs 14 residues. Per the germline V gene, CDR1 is SGHTA and CDR2 is FQGNSA. The germline V and J ends were trimmed by 1 base and 5 bases, with 11 bases remaining between them. DNA for the CDR3: TGTGCCAGCAGCTTAGGCAGGGTAGGGACTGAAGCTTTCTTT. It specifies CASSLGRVGTEAFF.

This clone was observed a single time. The chain carries TRBV6-1 and TRBJ2-1; TRBD2 matches at 8 bases. Unmatched junction bases numbered 10, after V lost 2 bases and J lost 10 bases. CDR3 length equals 15 residues. The germline CDR1 and CDR2 sequences are MNHNS and SASEGT. DNA of the CDR3: TGTGCCAGCAGTGAATCTTCCGGGACTAGACCCGAGCAGTTCTTC. Translation gives CASSESSGTRPEQFF.

The chain links TRBV9 to TRBJ1-2; a possible D gene is TRBD1 (6 bases). The length of the CDR3 is 16 residues. Looked up from germline, CDR1 is SGDLS and CDR2 is YYNGEE. V lost 0 bases to trimming and J lost 0 bases, with 12 bases between them. CDR3 nucleotides: TGTGCCAGCAGCGTAGGAGGGGGGGCGTCTAACTATGGCTACACCTTC. Protein sequence: CASSVGGGASNYGYTF.

The V gene is TRBV6-5, the J gene TRBJ2-5, with 7 nucleotides matching TRBD1. The J call is uncertain, as TRBJ2-7 better fits the DNA end. Germline loops: CDR1 MNHEY, CDR2 SVGAGI. The length of the CDR3 is 14 residues. For the CDR3, the DNA is TGTGCCAGCACCCTCGACAGGGACTCCTACGAGCAGTACTTC. Its translation is CASTLDRDSYEQYF.

V gene TRBV5-4 combines with J gene TRBJ1-4; 7 bases map to TRBD1. This CDR3 contains 16 residues. The V and J ends lost 7 bases and 0 bases, in that order; junction bases with no gene match: 9. The V gene's germline CDR1 is SGHNT and CDR2 YYREEE (reference sequence). The CDR3 loop is CASGSTGSTTNEKLFF. The CDR3 coding sequence is TGTGCCAGCGGATCGACAGGGTCTACAACTAATGAAAAACTGTTTTTT.

This sequence joins TRBV5-1 and TRBJ2-1, with TRBD2 identical over 8 bases. The CDR3 is 14 amino acids. The germline V gene has CDR1 SGHRS and CDR2 YFSETQ. V gave up 4 bases and J gave up 2 bases; unmatched junction bases: 2. In DNA form, the CDR3 reads TGCGCCAGCAGCCTGGGACTAGCCTACAATGAGCAGTTCTTC. Translation: CASSLGLAYNEQFF.